One and the same sample provided the 9 T cell receptor beta chains below, sequenced in a study of T cell responses to AZD1222 COVID-19 vaccine. TCRdb's table, derived via immunoSEQ multiplex PCR, lists solely in-frame clones and lacks some. The table lists 150,000 or so clones, about 89% of them singletons. Here the sequenced sample was peripheral blood, taken on day 0 of AZD1222 vaccination. These receptors all stem from an adult in good health.

The CDR3 reads CASSQTQGVSGKYEQYF. The CDR3 DNA is TGTGCCAGCAGCCAGACTCAAGGGGTTAGCGGGAAATACGAGCAGTACTTC. The V and J genes are TRBV4-2 and TRBJ2-7; TRBD2 matches at 8 bases. V was pared by 3 bases and J by 4 bases, with 14 bases of the junction left unmatched. The CDR3 covers 17 residues. The germline CDR1 and CDR2 sequences are LGHNA and YNFKEQ.

The chain uses TRBV28 and TRBJ2-2; no clear D gene. V lost 3 bases to trimming and J lost 5 bases, with 4 bases between them. The CDR3 is made up of 12 amino acids. CDR1 and CDR2 from the germline V gene are MDHEN and SYDVKM. The CDR3 region has the DNA TGTGCCAGCAGTTTGGCGACCGGGGAGCTGTTTTTT. This codes for CASSLATGELFF.

The chain is built from TRBV3-1 (or the pseudogene TRBV3-2) and TRBJ1-5; the D is unclear. The germline CDR1 and CDR2 sequences are LGHDT and YNNKEL (reference sequence). V dropped 1 base and J dropped 5 bases, with 3 bases sitting between them. The CDR3 spans 12 residues. This CDR3 reads CASSQGDQPQHF. In nucleotides, the CDR3 is TGTGCCAGCAGCCAAGGCGATCAGCCCCAGCATTTT.

This clone was counted a single time. V gene TRBV30 combines with J gene TRBJ1-5, with 7 nucleotides matching TRBD1. V shed 1 base, J shed 4 bases, and the junction held 4 bases outside the gene matches. The CDR3 contains 14 residues. Germline CDR1 GTSNPN, CDR2 SVGIG (reference sequence). This chain's CDR3 is CAWSGAQGNQPQHF. The CDR3 nucleotides read TGTGCCTGGAGTGGTGCACAGGGGAATCAGCCCCAGCATTTT.

This rearrangement joins TRBV6-2 or TRBV6-3 to TRBJ1-5; 8 bases align to TRBD1. The CDR3 contains 16 residues. V shed 5 bases and J 0 bases; nucleotides not matched to a gene: 6. Looked up from germline, CDR1 is MNHEY and CDR2 is SVGEGT. CDR3: CASSTGTGGSNQPQHF. The CDR3 nucleotides are TGTGCCAGCAGTACCGGGACAGGCGGTAGCAATCAGCCCCAGCATTTT.

This clone has only a few counts. The rearrangement links TRBV20-1 to TRBJ1-2, with D possibly TRBD1 on 5 matching bases. Germline CDR1 and CDR2: DFQATT and SNEGSKA (reference sequence). V dropped 3 bases and J dropped 3 bases, with 14 bases sitting between them. The CDR3 totals 14 residues. The CDR3 DNA reads as TGCAGTGCTAGTCCGGGACGCAACTACTATGGCTACACCTTC. It yields the protein CSASPGRNYYGYTF.

The gene calls are TRBV10-3 and TRBJ1-3; D is undetermined. Germline values: CDR1 ENHRY, CDR2 SYGVKD. Between the trimmed V and J ends, which lost 3 bases and 2 bases, there was a span of 8 bases. The CDR3 extends over 14 amino acids. The CDR3, as DNA: TGTGCCATCAGTGATGGGGTCACTGGAAACACCATATATTTT. Translation gives CAISDGVTGNTIYF.

The chain joins TRBV6-2 or TRBV6-3 to TRBJ1-6; D might be TRBD1 (6 bases). V was pared by 6 bases and J by 6 bases, with 15 bases between. Looked up from germline, CDR1 is MNHEY and CDR2 is SVGEGT. The CDR3 runs to 15 residues. This chain's CDR3 is CASSETRTANSPLHF. In DNA, the CDR3 is TGTGCCAGCAGCGAGACGAGGACAGCTAATTCACCCCTCCACTTT.

The chain combines TRBV28 with TRBJ1-5; TRBD1 might be the D (6 bases). V was cut by 6 bases and J by 4 bases, with 13 bases left in between. Germline CDR1 and CDR2: MDHEN and SYDVKM. The CDR3 sequence is 14 residues long. CDR3 coding DNA: TGTGCCAGCAGAGATATCAGGGGAAATCAGCCCCAGCATTTT. This translates into CASRDIRGNQPQHF.